The clone carrying this T cell receptor (beta chain) was counted between two and nine times. Its target is unknown. CDR3 length equals 15 residues. Germline loops: CDR1 SGHTA, CDR2 FQGNSA. J gave up 5 bases and V 5 bases, and 7 bases lay outside the gene matches. The data stem from a study of T cells after yellow fever vaccination. Template switching by 5'RACE produced TCR cDNA, adding a universal primer site and UMIs. MiXCR, applied by TCRdb to the 5' RACE reads, yields one record per CDR3 protein. The sample has more than 350,000 distinct CDR3 sequences; roughly 11% are singletons. Study-level findings and limits: The secondary response was weaker but peaked faster, day 5 versus 15. The CD4 compartment and the CD8 compartment contained a small share of clonotypes in common. Researchers cautioned that FACS-sorted repertoires could harbor abundant clonotypes contaminating from the bulk population.

The sample in question was PBMCs, obtained on the day of the first yellow fever vaccination. This receptor was obtained from a man aged 18-30 years who received the YFV17D yellow fever vaccine. This chain uses TRBV7-2 with TRBJ2-5; 11 bases line up with TRBD2. The CDR3 bases are TGTGCCAGCAGCCCTAGCGGGGGGCTGGGGGAGACCCAGTACTTC. This sequence encodes CASSPSGGLGETQYF.